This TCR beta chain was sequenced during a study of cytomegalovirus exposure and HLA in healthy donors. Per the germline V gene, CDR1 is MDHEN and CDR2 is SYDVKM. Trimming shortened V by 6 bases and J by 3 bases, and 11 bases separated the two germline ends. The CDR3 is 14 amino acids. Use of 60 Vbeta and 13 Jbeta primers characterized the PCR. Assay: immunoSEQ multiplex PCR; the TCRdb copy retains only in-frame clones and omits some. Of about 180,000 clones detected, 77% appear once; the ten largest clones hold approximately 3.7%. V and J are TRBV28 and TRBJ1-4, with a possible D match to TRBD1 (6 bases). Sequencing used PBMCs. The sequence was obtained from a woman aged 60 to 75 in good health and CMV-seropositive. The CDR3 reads CASRAGQPNEKLFF. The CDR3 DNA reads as TGTGCCAGCAGAGCCGGACAGCCTAATGAAAAACTGTTTTTT.